What follows are 9 T cell receptor beta chains derived from one specimen sequenced in a study of blood T cell repertoires in COVID-19. Profiling relied on immunoSEQ multiplex PCR, and the TCRdb table lists in-frame clones only, not all of them. The repertoire holds about 140,000 clones, 79% seen once, with approximately 3.6% in the top ten. The sequencing input was peripheral blood. The receptors were gathered from a man aged 60 to 75 with acute or convalescent COVID-19.

The chain recombines TRBV19 with TRBJ1-1, with unresolved D. Per germline, CDR1 LNHDA and CDR2 SQIVND (reference sequence). Trimming took 6 bases from V and 1 from J, leaving 18 bases between them. The CDR3 is 16 residues long. The CDR3 region has the DNA TGTGCCAGTAGCCCTCTCGGAGAAATACCGAACACTGAAGCTTTCTTT. It yields the protein CASSPLGEIPNTEAFF.

The chain links TRBV4-3 to TRBJ2-2; TRBD1 might be the D (6 bases). The V gene's germline CDR1 is LGHNA and CDR2 YSLEER. This CDR3 is 14 amino acids long. V gave up 4 bases and J gave up 6 bases, with 12 bases separating them. CDR3 residues: CASSLTGRSGELFF. In DNA form, the CDR3 reads TGCGCCAGCAGCCTAACAGGGAGATCCGGGGAGCTGTTTTTT.

The chain uses TRBV7-9 and TRBJ2-3; 14 bases map to TRBD2. Germline trimming cut 6 bases from V and 3 bases from J; bases unmatched to any gene: 2. Germline CDR1 and CDR2: SEHNR and FQNEAQ (reference sequence). This CDR3 spans 15 amino acids. The CDR3 protein is CASSRTSGRTDTQYF. The CDR3 nucleotides are TGTGCCAGCAGTCGGACTAGCGGGAGGACAGATACGCAGTATTTT. The whole variable domain, remainder taken from reference TRBV7-9 and TRBJ2-3, is DTGVSQNPRHKITKRGQNVTFRCDPISEHNRLYWYRQTLGQGPEFLTYFQNEAQLEKSRLLSDRFSAERPKGSFSTLEIQRTEQGDSAMYLCASSRTSGRTDTQYFGPGTRLTVL.

The V call is TRBV11-2, the J call TRBJ1-6; tentatively, D is TRBD1 (5 bases). CDR1 is SGHAT and CDR2 is FQNNGV in the germline V gene. CDR3 length: 16 amino acids. V gave up 4 bases and J gave up 5 bases, with 15 bases separating them. The CDR3 loop reads CASSSRGGSHNSPLHF. The DNA for the CDR3 is TGTGCCAGCAGCTCGAGGGGAGGATCCCATAATTCACCCCTCCACTTT.

This chain joins TRBV28 and TRBJ2-7; 7 bases are a match to TRBD2. Germline V CDR1 and CDR2: MDHEN, SYDVKM. V was pared by 6 bases and J by 3 bases, with 5 bases of the junction left unmatched. This CDR3 comprises 13 residues. The chain's CDR3 is CASSLGGGYEQYF. As DNA, the CDR3 is TGTGCCAGCAGCCTGGGGGGGGGCTACGAGCAGTACTTC.

The table lists this clone with a few counts. In DNA, the CDR3 is TGTGCCAGCAGCCTATGGACAGGGGGCCAGCCCCAGCATTTT. It yields the protein CASSLWTGGQPQHF. The rearrangement uses TRBV16 and TRBJ1-5, with 11 bases lining up with TRBD1. The V and J ends lost 4 bases and 7 bases, in that order; junction bases with no gene match: 3. CDR1 is KGHSY, CDR2 FQNENV, per germline. The CDR3 sequence is 14 residues long.

This chain uses TRBV5-1 with TRBJ2-3, with 14 bases matching TRBD2. In germline, CDR1 is SGHRS, CDR2 YFSETQ. Trimming took 6 bases from V and 1 from J; bases not matched to a gene: 10. This CDR3 comprises 18 residues. The CDR3 protein is CASTLGTSGRLGTDTQYF. Here the CDR3 DNA reads TGCGCCAGCACCCTCGGGACTAGCGGGAGATTGGGCACAGATACGCAGTATTTT.

This clone was counted a few times. The gene calls are TRBV5-6 and TRBJ2-6, with TRBD2 identical over 9 bases. Germline V lookup: CDR1 SGHDT, CDR2 YYEEEE. V lost 3 bases and J lost 2; bases outside the gene matches: 12. CDR3 length equals 19 residues. In DNA, the CDR3 is TGTGCCAGCAGCTGGGGTGGCGGGAGGGACTGGACTGGGGCCAACGTCCTGACTTTC. Protein sequence: CASSWGGGRDWTGANVLTF.

This clone was observed once. The CDR3 sequence is CASSSTSGSGSEQFF. DNA of the CDR3: TGTGCCAGCAGCTCCACTAGCGGGAGTGGCAGCGAGCAGTTCTTC. This chain connects TRBV7-2 to TRBJ2-1; 11 bases match TRBD2. This CDR3 region has 15 residues. Per the germline V gene, CDR1 is SGHTA and CDR2 is FQGNSA. V lost 4 bases to trimming and J lost 10 bases; unmatched junction nucleotides: 9.